These 21 T cell receptor beta chains share one sample of origin, sequenced in a study of cytomegalovirus exposure and HLA in healthy donors. Amplification used 60 Vbeta primers and 13 Jbeta primers. Some clones are missing from TCRdb's copy, which holds only in-frame ones; the method was immunoSEQ multiplex PCR. This sample contains about 77,000 clones. What was sequenced was PBMCs. The receptor set was obtained from a man aged 50 to 60 in good health and CMV-seropositive.

The V gene is TRBV30, the J gene TRBJ1-3, with TRBD1 as a possible D gene (6 bases). The germline gives CDR1 GTSNPN, CDR2 SVGIG (reference sequence). The CDR3 loop spans 17 amino acids. V was clipped by 3 bases and J by 0 bases, with 18 bases between them. As DNA, the CDR3 is TGTGCCTGGAGAGGGGGAGCAGGGCATAGCTCTGGAAACACCATATATTTT. Protein sequence: CAWRGGAGHSSGNTIYF.

The CDR3 coding sequence is TGTGCCAGCAGTGAATACTTCCGGGACAGCAATGGCTACACCTTC. As protein: CASSEYFRDSNGYTF. The gene calls are TRBV25-1 and TRBJ1-2; 7 nucleotides agree with TRBD1. Germline lookup yields CDR1 MGHDK and CDR2 SYGVNS. This CDR3 is built from 15 residues. The J segment lost 6 bases and the V segment lost 0 bases, leaving 7 bases of the junction unmatched.

The genes are TRBV6-5 and TRBJ1-5; TRBD1 matches at 10 bases. The germline V gene has CDR1 MNHEY and CDR2 SVGAGI. J gave up 6 bases and V 2 bases, and 1 base lay outside the gene matches. The CDR3 is 14 amino acids. The CDR3 loop is CASSYRTGGQPQHF. In nucleotides, the CDR3 is TGTGCCAGCAGTTACCGGACAGGGGGTCAGCCCCAGCATTTT.

The rearrangement links TRBV18 to TRBJ2-5, with D tentatively TRBD1 (5 bases). The CDR3 has 12 amino acids. Germline-derived CDR1 and CDR2 are KGHSH and LQKENI. Between the trimmed V and J ends, which lost 5 bases and 2 bases, there was a span of 6 bases. CDR3 protein: CASSTGQETQYF. The CDR3 coding sequence is TGTGCCAGCTCAACAGGTCAAGAGACCCAGTACTTC.

This chain joins TRBV20-1 and TRBJ1-2, with 7 bases identical to TRBD1. V was pared by 4 bases and J by 8 bases, with 4 bases of the junction left unmatched. The CDR3 is 11 residues long. Per germline, CDR1 DFQATT and CDR2 SNEGSKA (reference sequence). CDR3 bases: TGCAGTGCTAAGACAGGGTTCGGCTACACCTTC. Amino acids: CSAKTGFGYTF.

This sequence joins TRBV25-1 and TRBJ2-1; 8 bases agree with TRBD1. CDR1 and CDR2 (germline): MGHDK, SYGVNS. V lost 5 bases, J lost 7 bases, and 10 bases stayed unmatched. The length of the CDR3 is 15 residues. The CDR3 region is CASSPLRDRQNEQFF. For the CDR3, the DNA is TGTGCCAGCAGTCCCCTGAGGGACAGGCAAAATGAGCAGTTCTTC.

The chain carries TRBV7-6 and TRBJ2-1, with 9 bases matching TRBD1. Germline V lookup: CDR1 SGHVS, CDR2 FNYEAQ. The trim removed 0 bases at V and 6 bases at J, leaving 3 bases unmatched. The CDR3 runs to 15 residues. The CDR3, as DNA: TGTGCCAGCAGCTTAGCGGGACAGGGCCCCAATGAGCAGTTCTTC. This codes for CASSLAGQGPNEQFF.

CDR3 sequence (DNA): TGTGCCAGTACAAGGGGCGGTGAGCAGTTCTTC. Translated, it gives CASTRGGEQFF. This sequence joins TRBV19 and TRBJ2-1, with a tentative D call TRBD1 (5 bases). In germline, CDR1 is LNHDA, CDR2 SQIVND (reference sequence). V dropped 7 bases and J dropped 9 bases, with 10 bases sitting between them. The CDR3 length is 11 residues.

The V gene is TRBV5-1, the J gene TRBJ2-6; D is unclear. The CDR3 covers 15 residues. CDR1 and CDR2 from the germline V gene are SGHRS and YFSETQ. V shed 4 bases and J shed 0 bases, with 8 bases lying between them. CDR3 residues: CASSEADSGANVLTF. The CDR3, as DNA: TGCGCCAGCAGCGAAGCTGACTCTGGGGCCAACGTCCTGACTTTC.

The chain links TRBV30 to TRBJ1-1; 7 nucleotides agree with TRBD1. This CDR3 spans 15 amino acids. CDR1 is GTSNPN, CDR2 SVGIG, per germline (reference sequence). V gave up 1 base and J gave up 0 bases; unmatched junction bases: 5. The CDR3 DNA reads TGTGCCTGGAGTGAGCATGGGACAGTGAACACTGAAGCTTTCTTT. Translating it yields CAWSEHGTVNTEAFF.

The V call is TRBV5-4, the J call TRBJ2-3; 16 bases agree with TRBD2. The length of the CDR3 is 17 residues. V lost 4 bases and J lost 5; bases outside the gene matches: 7. CDR1 is SGHNT, CDR2 YYREEE, per germline (reference sequence). In DNA, the CDR3 is TGTGCCAGCAGCCGGGGACTAGCGGGGGGGCAGGGAGATACGCAGTATTTT. Protein: CASSRGLAGGQGDTQYF.

The chain carries TRBV19 and TRBJ2-3; 10 bases match TRBD1. The CDR3 runs to 16 residues. J gave up 1 base and V 3 bases, and 4 bases lay outside the gene matches. Germline CDR1 is LNHDA and CDR2 is SQIVND (reference sequence). CDR3 sequence: CASSIGGTGGTDTQYF. In DNA form, the CDR3 reads TGTGCCAGTAGTATTGGGGGGACAGGGGGCACAGATACGCAGTATTTT.

Points on this clone: Distinct nucleotide sequences in the sample also encode this CDR3. The CDR3 region has the DNA TGCGCCAGCAGCTCCGGGACACCCAGCACAGATACGCAGTATTTT. The encoded protein is CASSSGTPSTDTQYF. This chain links TRBV5-1 with TRBJ2-3; tentatively, D is TRBD1 (6 bases). Trimming cost V 3 bases and J 0 bases, with 11 bases left between them. This CDR3 contains 15 residues. Germline CDR1 is SGHRS and CDR2 is YFSETQ.

The CDR3: CASSLAGTANQPQHF. The CDR3 region has the DNA TGCGCCAGCAGCTTGGCCGGAACAGCCAATCAGCCCCAGCATTTT. The chain combines TRBV5-1 with TRBJ1-5; no clear D gene. CDR3 length equals 15 residues. Germline CDR1 and CDR2: SGHRS and YFSETQ. Trimming took off 0 bases at V and 3 bases at J, with 10 bases between the two ends.

This sequence joins TRBV7-9 and TRBJ2-4; 7 nucleotides align to TRBD2. Germline CDR1 is SEHNR and CDR2 is FQNEAQ (reference sequence). There are 14 residues in the CDR3. V was clipped by 2 bases and J by 6 bases; unmatched bases: 4. The CDR3 coding sequence is TGTGCCAGCAGCTTATCGAGCGGGGTAAACATTCAGTACTTC. Protein sequence: CASSLSSGVNIQYF.

The rearrangement links TRBV5-1 to TRBJ1-3; TRBD1 is a possible D gene (5 bases). This CDR3 region has 15 residues. Germline V lookup: CDR1 SGHRS, CDR2 YFSETQ. V dropped 1 base and J dropped 6 bases, with 14 bases sitting between them. The CDR3 spells CASSLLEGRTNTIYF. Written as DNA, the CDR3 is TGCGCCAGCAGCTTGTTGGAGGGACGCACAAACACCATATATTTT.

The chain combines TRBV5-4 with TRBJ2-1, with a weak D call TRBD2 (6 bases). Germline V gene sequence: CDR1 SGHNT, CDR2 YYREEE (reference sequence). The CDR3 extends over 12 amino acids. The V end lost 6 bases, the J end lost 5 bases, and 9 bases lay between the germline ends. The CDR3 nucleotides read TGTGCCAGCACGGGCGGGAACAATGAGCAGTTCTTC. This translates into CASTGGNNEQFF. Full variable domain (outside the CDR3, taken from reference TRBV5-4 and TRBJ2-1): ETGVTQSPTHLIKTRGQQVTLRCSSQSGHNTVSWYQQALGQGPQFIFQYYREEENGRGNFPPRFSGLQFPNYSSELNVNALELDDSALYLCASTGGNNEQFFGPGTRLTVL.

The rearrangement links TRBV5-1 to TRBJ2-2; 10 bases agree with TRBD2. The CDR3 runs to 16 residues. J was trimmed by 1 base and V by 4 bases; bases with no gene match: 4. CDR1 SGHRS and CDR2 YFSETQ come from the germline V gene. CDR3 residues: CASSQQRGGNTGELFF. The CDR3 nucleotides read TGCGCCAGCAGCCAGCAGCGGGGGGGGAACACCGGGGAGCTGTTTTTT.

The chain carries TRBV19 and TRBJ2-2, with 7 bases identical to TRBD2. The CDR3 extends over 15 amino acids. The junction had 12 bases not matched to a gene; V was cut back by 10 bases and J by 4 bases. Germline V gene lookup returns CDR1 LNHDA and CDR2 SQIVND (reference sequence). The CDR3 nucleotides read TGTGCCACACGGGAGGCAGGGAGGGTCACCGGGGAGCTGTTTTTT. The encoded protein is CATREAGRVTGELFF.

The chain recombines TRBV2 with TRBJ2-3; D might be TRBD2 (5 bases). The V end lost 10 bases, the J end lost 2 bases, and 13 bases lay between the germline ends. CDR3 length: 13 residues. In germline, CDR1 is SNHLY, CDR2 FYNNEI. The CDR3 sequence is CATRRGYTDTQYF. The CDR3 bases are TGTGCCACCCGTAGAGGGTACACAGATACGCAGTATTTT.

The V and J genes are TRBV18 and TRBJ2-7; a possible D gene is TRBD2 (6 bases). The V gene's germline CDR1 is KGHSH and CDR2 LQKENI. The CDR3 loop spans 15 amino acids. V lost 2 bases and J lost 4, with 15 bases in between. The CDR3 is CASSPTSKVEYEQYF. CDR3 nucleotides: TGTGCCAGCTCACCAACTAGCAAAGTAGAATACGAGCAGTACTTC.